Sequencing of this T cell receptor (beta chain) was carried out in a study of blood T cell repertoires in COVID-19. Study-wide background: Samples representing acute and convalescent COVID-19 were sourced from the United States, Italy and Spain. PBMCs, B-cell-depleted T cells, or T cells were the source of the cDNA or gDNA that made up the material.

There are 16 residues in the CDR3. V dropped 8 bases and J dropped 9; count of bases not matched to a gene: 13. CDR1 and CDR2 from the germline V gene are SNHLY and FYNNEI. As originally analysed: Reference gene primer amplification in the assay estimated nucleated cell counts. Repertoires were generated with immunoSEQ multiplex PCR, while TCRdb's copy carries only in-frame clones and drops some. The DNA was the basis for D and trimming; V, J and clone size are from that table. The table has approximately 90,000 clones, 75% to 85% seen once; the top ten hold about 19%. This TCR was recovered from an elderly woman with acute or convalescent COVID-19. The V gene is TRBV2, the J gene TRBJ1-6, with TRBD1 identical over 10 bases. Sequences were obtained from peripheral blood. The CDR3 DNA reads as TGTGCCAGCGGTATTCACCGGGACAGGGGAGGTTCACCCCTCCACTTT. Residues: CASGIHRDRGGSPLHF.